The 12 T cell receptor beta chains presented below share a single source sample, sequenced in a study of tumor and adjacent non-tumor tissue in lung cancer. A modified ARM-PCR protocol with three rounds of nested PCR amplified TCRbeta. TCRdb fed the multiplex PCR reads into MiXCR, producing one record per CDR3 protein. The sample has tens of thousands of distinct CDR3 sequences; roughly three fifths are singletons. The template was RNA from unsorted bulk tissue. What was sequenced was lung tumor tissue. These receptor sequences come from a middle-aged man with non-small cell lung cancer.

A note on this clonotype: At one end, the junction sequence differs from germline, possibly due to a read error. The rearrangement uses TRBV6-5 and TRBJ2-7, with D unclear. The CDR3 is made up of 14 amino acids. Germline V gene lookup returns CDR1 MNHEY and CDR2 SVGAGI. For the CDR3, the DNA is TGTACCAGCAGTTACGCGGACGCGACCTACGAGCAGTACTTC. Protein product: CTSSYADATYEQYF.

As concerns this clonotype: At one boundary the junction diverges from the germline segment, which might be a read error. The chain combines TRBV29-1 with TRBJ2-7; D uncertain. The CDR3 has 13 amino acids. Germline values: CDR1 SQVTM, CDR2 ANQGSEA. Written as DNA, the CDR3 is TGCAGCGTCCGCCGTGACAAGATCTACAAGCAGTACTTC. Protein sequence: CSVRRDKIYKQYF.

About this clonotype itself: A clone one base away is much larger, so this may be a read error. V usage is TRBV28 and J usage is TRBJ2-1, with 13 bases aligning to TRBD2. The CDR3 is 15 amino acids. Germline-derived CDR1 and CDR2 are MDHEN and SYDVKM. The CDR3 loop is CASSPRTSGSQLPIF. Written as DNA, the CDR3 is TGTGCCAGCAGCCCGAGGACTAGCGGGAGCCAGCTTCCTATCTTC. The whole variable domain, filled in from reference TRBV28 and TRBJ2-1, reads DVKVTQSSRYLVKRTGEKVFLECVQDMDHENMFWYRQDPGLGLRLIYFSYDVKMKEKGDIPEGYSVSREKKERFSLILESASTNQTSMYLCASSPRTSGSQLPIFGPGTRLTVL.

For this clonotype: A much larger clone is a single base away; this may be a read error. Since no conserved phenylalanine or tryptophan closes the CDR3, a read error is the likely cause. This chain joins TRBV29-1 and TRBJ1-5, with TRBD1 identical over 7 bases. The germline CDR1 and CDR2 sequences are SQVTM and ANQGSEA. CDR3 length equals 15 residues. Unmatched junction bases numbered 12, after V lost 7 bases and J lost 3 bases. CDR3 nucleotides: TGCAGCGCAATGACAGGGACCCCGTCCAATCAGCCCCAGCATTCT. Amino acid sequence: CSAMTGTPSNQPQHS.

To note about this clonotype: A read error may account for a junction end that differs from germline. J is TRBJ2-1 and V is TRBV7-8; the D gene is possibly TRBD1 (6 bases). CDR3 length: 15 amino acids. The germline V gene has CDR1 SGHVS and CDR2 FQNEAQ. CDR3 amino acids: CANSLAPGVGSRQFF. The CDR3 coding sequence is TGTGCCAACAGCTTAGCCCCAGGGGTGGGCTCCCGGCAGTTCTTC.

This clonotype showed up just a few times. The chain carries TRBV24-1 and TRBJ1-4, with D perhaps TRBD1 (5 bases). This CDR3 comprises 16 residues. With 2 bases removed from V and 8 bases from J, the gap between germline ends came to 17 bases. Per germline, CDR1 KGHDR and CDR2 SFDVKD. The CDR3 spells CATSDSGGRNREKLFF. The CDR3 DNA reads TGTGCCACCAGTGATTCGGGGGGAAGAAACAGGGAAAAACTGTTTTTT.

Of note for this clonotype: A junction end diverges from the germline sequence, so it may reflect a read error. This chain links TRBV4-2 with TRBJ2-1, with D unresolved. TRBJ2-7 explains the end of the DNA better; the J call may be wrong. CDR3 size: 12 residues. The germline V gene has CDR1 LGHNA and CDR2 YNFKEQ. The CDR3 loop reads CVSSQDYCEQYF. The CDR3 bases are TGTGTCAGCAGCCAAGATTACTGTGAGCAGTACTTC.

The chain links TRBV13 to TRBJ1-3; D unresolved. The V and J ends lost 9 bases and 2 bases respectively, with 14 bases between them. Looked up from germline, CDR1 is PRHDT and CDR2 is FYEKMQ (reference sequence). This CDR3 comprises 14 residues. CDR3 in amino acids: CASNYTVPGNTIYF. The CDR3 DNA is TGTGCCAGTAACTATACAGTTCCTGGAAACACCATATATTTT.

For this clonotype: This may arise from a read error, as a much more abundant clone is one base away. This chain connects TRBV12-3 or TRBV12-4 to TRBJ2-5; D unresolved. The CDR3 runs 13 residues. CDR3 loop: CAGSLNLGETQYF. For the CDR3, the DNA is TGTGCCGGCAGTTTGAACCTGGGGGAGACCCAGTACTTC.

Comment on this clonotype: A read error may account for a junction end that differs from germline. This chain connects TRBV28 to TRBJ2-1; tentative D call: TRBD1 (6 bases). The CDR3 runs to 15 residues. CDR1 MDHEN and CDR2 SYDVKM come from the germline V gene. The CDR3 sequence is CASRRWDNPYNEQYF. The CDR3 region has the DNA TGTGCCAGCAGAAGGTGGGACAACCCGTACAATGAGCAGTATTTC.

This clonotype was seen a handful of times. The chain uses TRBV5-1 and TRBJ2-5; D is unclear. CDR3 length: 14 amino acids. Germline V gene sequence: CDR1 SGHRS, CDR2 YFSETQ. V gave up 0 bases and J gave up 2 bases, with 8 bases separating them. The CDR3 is CASSLGSVQETQYF. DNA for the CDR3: TGCGCCAGCAGCTTGGGGTCAGTTCAAGAGACCCAGTACTTC.

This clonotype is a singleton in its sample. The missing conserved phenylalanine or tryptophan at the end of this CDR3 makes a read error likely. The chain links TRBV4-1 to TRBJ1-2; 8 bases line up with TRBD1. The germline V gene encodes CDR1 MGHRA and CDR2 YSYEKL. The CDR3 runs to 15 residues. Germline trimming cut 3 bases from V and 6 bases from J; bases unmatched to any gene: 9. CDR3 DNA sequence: TGCGCCAGCAGCCAGGCGGAGACAGGGGAACATGGCTACACCCTC. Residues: CASSQAETGEHGYTL.